This T cell receptor beta chain came from a study of T-cell reconstitution after alpha-beta-depleted transplantation in children. This clonotype was seen repeatedly, ten times or more. Its antigen remains unidentified. General study findings and limits: A year had passed since transplant, and T-cell counts and diversity by then came mostly from newly produced T cells. There were some patients whose high TCRbeta diversity at day 60 came from surviving recipient T cells and thymic progenitors. It was reported that alpha-beta T cells came from several hundred expanded graft clones (about two months after transplant).

Unique molecular identifiers were incorporated into the prepared TCRbeta library. TCRdb recomputed calls from the PCR reads with MiXCR, one row per CDR3 protein. The data hold fewer than 700,000 distinct CDR3 sequences, with roughly 23% observed a single time. This clonotype was obtained from a boy in the first two years of life who had a stem cell transplant for acute myeloid leukemia, so the T cells may come from the graft donor. Sequencing used PBMCs, mostly from graft donor cells, obtained 360 days after TCRalphabeta/CD19-depleted stem cell transplant.

The CDR3 coding sequence is TGTGCCAGCAGCTTGACTAGCGGTTACAATGAGCAGTTCTTC. Protein product: CASSLTSGYNEQFF. The chain carries TRBV7-3 and TRBJ2-1, with 9 bases matching TRBD2. CDR1 SGHTA and CDR2 FQGTGA come from the germline V gene. J lost 4 bases, V lost 3 bases, and 1 base had no gene match. The CDR3 is made up of 14 amino acids.